These 10 T cell receptor beta chains came from one sample sequenced in a study of regulatory T cells in long-lasting Graves disease. For TCR beta, libraries came from iRepertoire HTBI primers and Arm-PCR of CDR3 regions. TCRdb itself ran the multiplex PCR reads through MiXCR, one entry per CDR3 protein. The sample lists roughly 500,000 distinct CDR3 sequences, 12% to 15% occurring once. Time point given: newly diagnosed GD, antithyroid drugs for less than 3 months. Making the TCR library involved RNA that had been extracted from PBMCs. The same specimen was also included in a second study, on T cells in Graves' hyperthyroidism and ophthalmopathy.

Source: peripheral blood mononuclear cells (PBMCs), taken at new diagnosis, from a patient treated with antithyroid drugs. The receptors stem from a woman in her forties or fifties with Graves disease.

The chain links TRBV20-1 to TRBJ1-1; a weak D match, TRBD1 (5 bases). The V gene's germline CDR1 is DFQATT and CDR2 SNEGSKA (reference sequence). The CDR3 runs to 13 residues. Trimming shortened V by 2 bases and J by 0 bases, and 7 bases separated the two germline ends. CDR3 sequence reads: CSARKGMNTEAFF. CDR3 nucleotides: TGCAGTGCTAGAAAGGGGATGAACACTGAAGCTTTCTTT.

V usage is TRBV28 and J usage is TRBJ1-4; 7 bases line up with TRBD1. The trim removed 3 bases at V and 11 bases at J, leaving 6 bases unmatched. Germline V gene sequence: CDR1 MDHEN, CDR2 SYDVKM. CDR3 length equals 13 residues. Here the CDR3 reads CASSFVGGLKLFF. CDR3 DNA sequence: TGTGCCAGCAGTTTCGTAGGGGGCCTTAAACTGTTTTTT. The full variable domain, with the rest looked up from reference TRBV28 and TRBJ1-4, is DVKVTQSSRYLVKRTGEKVFLECVQDMDHENMFWYRQDPGLGLRLIYFSYDVKMKEKGDIPEGYSVSREKKERFSLILESASTNQTSMYLCASSFVGGLKLFFGSGTQLSVL.

Many counts were recorded for this clonotype. The V call is TRBV20-1, the J call TRBJ2-1; D may correspond to TRBD1 or TRBD2 (5 bases each). Trimming shortened V by 0 bases and J by 8 bases, and 20 bases separated the two germline ends. CDR1 and CDR2 (germline): DFQATT, SNEGSKA (reference sequence). The length of the CDR3 is 16 residues. CDR3 DNA: TGCAGTGCTAGAGATCCTGGGGGTGGCGGGCGATATGAGCAGTTCTTC. It specifies CSARDPGGGGRYEQFF.

In its sample, this clonotype was seen a few times. It may be a read error: a sequence one base away is much more abundant. The CDR3 bases are TGTGCCAGCAGCTTGGGAGCGGGAGGGTCGCACAATGAGCAGTCCTTC. It specifies CASSLGAGGSHNEQSF. V is TRBV11-2 and J is TRBJ2-1; 10 bases are a match to TRBD2. In germline, CDR1 is SGHAT, CDR2 FQNNGV. The CDR3 is 16 amino acids.

This clonotype was found many times. The genes are TRBV7-3 and TRBJ2-1; 9 positions match TRBD1. The CDR3 length is 14 residues. Trimming cost V 4 bases and J 9 bases; bases outside gene matches: 7. In germline, CDR1 is SGHTA, CDR2 FQGTGA. The CDR3 region is CASSSGTGSGEQFF. CDR3 DNA: TGTGCCAGCAGCTCCGGGACAGGGAGTGGTGAGCAGTTCTTC. The full variable domain, its missing parts supplied by reference TRBV7-3 and TRBJ2-1, is GAGVSQTPSNKVTEKGKYVELRCDPISGHTALYWYRQSLGQGPEFLIYFQGTGAADDSGLPNDRFFAVRPEGSVSTLKIQRTERGDSAVYLCASSSGTGSGEQFFGPGTRLTVL.

The sample holds a few counts of this clonotype. Being one base from a much bigger clone, this may be a read error. In this CDR3 the conserved last residue, phenylalanine or tryptophan, is missing, so a read error is likely. V is TRBV30 and J is TRBJ2-1, with D uncertain. This CDR3 region has 14 residues. Germline V gene data show CDR1 as GTSNPN and CDR2 as SVGIG (reference sequence). The V gene lost 2 bases and the J gene lost 4 bases, with 12 bases spanning the gap. Written as DNA, the CDR3 is TGTGCCTGGAGTCCACCGGGCCTGTACAATGAGCAGTTCCTC. Residues: CAWSPPGLYNEQFL.

Ten or more counts support this clonotype. J is TRBJ2-7 and V is TRBV11-2; 7 nucleotides line up with TRBD1. Germline CDR1 and CDR2: SGHAT and FQNNGV. The CDR3 spans 16 residues. V gave up 3 bases and J gave up 8 bases; unmatched junction bases: 16. The CDR3 region is CASSLVHSGQQLKQYF. CDR3 DNA sequence: TGTGCCAGCAGCTTGGTCCATTCGGGACAGCAACTAAAGCAGTACTTC.

This clonotype appeared many times. The rearrangement uses TRBV12-3 or TRBV12-4 and TRBJ1-1; tentative D call: TRBD1 (5 bases). V gave up 3 bases and J gave up 5 bases, with 10 bases separating them. The length of the CDR3 is 13 residues. The CDR3 DNA reads TGTGCCAGCAGTTTCGGGGGAGGGACTGAAGCTTTCTTT. Translating it yields CASSFGGGTEAFF.

This clonotype showed up many times. The V and J genes are TRBV11-2 and TRBJ2-1; 11 bases match TRBD2. The CDR3 consists of 16 residues. J lost 7 bases, V lost 7 bases, and 12 bases had no gene match. CDR1 and CDR2 from the germline V gene are SGHAT and FQNNGV. Here the CDR3 DNA reads TGTGCCAGCACCATCCAACTAGCGGGAGTTGGAAATGAGCAGTTCTTC. Translated: CASTIQLAGVGNEQFF.

In its sample, this clonotype was seen many times. The genes are TRBV11-2 and TRBJ2-5; 7 bases line up with TRBD2. Germline loops: CDR1 SGHAT, CDR2 FQNNGV. This CDR3 contains 14 residues. Trimming at V came to 5 bases and at J to 4 bases, leaving 7 bases not matched to a gene. Here the CDR3 reads CASSPGTMGETQYF. The CDR3 DNA sequence: TGTGCCAGCAGCCCCGGGACTATGGGAGAGACCCAGTACTTC. Full variable domain (rest looked up from reference TRBV11-2 and TRBJ2-5): EAGVAQSPRYKIIEKRQSVAFWCNPISGHATLYWYQQILGQGPKLLIQFQNNGVVDDSQLPKDRFSAERLKGVDSTLKIQPAKLEDSAVYLCASSPGTMGETQYFGPGTRLLVL.